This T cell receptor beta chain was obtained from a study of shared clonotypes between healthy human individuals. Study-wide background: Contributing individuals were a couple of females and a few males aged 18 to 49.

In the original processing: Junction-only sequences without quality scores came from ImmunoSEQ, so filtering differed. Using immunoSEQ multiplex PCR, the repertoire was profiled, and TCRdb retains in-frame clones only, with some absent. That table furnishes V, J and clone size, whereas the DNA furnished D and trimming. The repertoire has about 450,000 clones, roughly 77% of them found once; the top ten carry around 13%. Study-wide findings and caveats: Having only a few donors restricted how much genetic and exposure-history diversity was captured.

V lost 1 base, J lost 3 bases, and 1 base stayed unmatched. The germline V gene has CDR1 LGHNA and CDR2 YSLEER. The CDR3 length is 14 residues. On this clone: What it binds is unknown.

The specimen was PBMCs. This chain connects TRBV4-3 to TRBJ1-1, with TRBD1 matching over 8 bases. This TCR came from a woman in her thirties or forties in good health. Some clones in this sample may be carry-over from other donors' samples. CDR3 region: CASSQGTGYTEAFF. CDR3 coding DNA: TGCGCCAGCAGCCAAGGGACAGGGTACACTGAAGCTTTCTTT.